Given below is one T cell receptor beta chain in context. Its matching antigen is unknown. Germline CDR1 SGDLS, CDR2 YYNGEE. The CDR3 has 14 residues. V dropped 0 bases and J dropped 4 bases, with 11 bases sitting between them. Clones were sequenced by immunoSEQ multiplex PCR, and TCRdb holds only the in-frame ones, with some missing. The top ten hold 5.3% of the sample, which has 55,000 to 75,000 clones, about 92% seen once. This entry belongs to a study of cytomegalovirus exposure and HLA in healthy donors. The overall study: The 100 to 150 validation repertoires, a later analysis reported, used the same platform as the approximately 730 repertoires from the first cohort. Findings of the study overall: Reportedly, cytomegalovirus status was diagnosed with high sensitivity and specificity. In vitro experiments confirmed that three CMV-associated chains were specific for CMV antigens.

The chain employs TRBV9 and TRBJ2-7; D call uncertain. Sequencing was done on a sample of PBMCs. This clonotype originated in a man aged 18 to 30 in good health and CMV-seropositive. The CDR3 DNA reads TGTGCCAGCAGCGTAGAGGCGGCGCAATACGAGCAGTACTTC. Encoded protein: CASSVEAAQYEQYF.